A single sample is the source of the 28 T cell receptor beta chains below, sequenced in a study of blood T cells in healthy people across ages. Primed by a sample-barcoded 5' primer and a J-beta primer mix, a second PCR proceeded for roughly 6 to 12 cycles. A single record per CDR3 protein comes from TCRdb applying MiXCR to the 5' RACE reads. Here the sample spans about 1.6 million distinct CDR3 sequences, about 35% being singletons. Sequenced sample: blood. The receptors shown here come from a woman aged 25 to 39 in good health.

Only a few counts were recorded for this clonotype. The chain employs TRBV6-5 and TRBJ1-2; 11 positions agree with TRBD1. The CDR3 runs to 18 residues. V lost 5 bases to trimming and J lost 3 bases; unmatched junction nucleotides: 14. Germline CDR1 and CDR2: MNHEY and SVGAGI. This chain's CDR3 is CASSNTGTGGSWDYGYTF. CDR3 in DNA: TGTGCCAGCAGTAACACCGGGACAGGGGGGTCTTGGGACTATGGCTACACCTTC.

V usage is TRBV2 and J usage is TRBJ2-6; 8 positions agree with TRBD1. V was pared by 8 bases and J by 1 base, with 7 bases of the junction left unmatched. Germline V gene data show CDR1 as SNHLY and CDR2 as FYNNEI. The CDR3 runs to 16 residues. Written as DNA, the CDR3 is TGTGCCAGCTGGACAGGGAGTAGGTCTGGGGCCAACGTCCTGACTTTC. It yields the protein CASWTGSRSGANVLTF.

In its sample, this clonotype was seen a few times. V and J are TRBV27 and TRBJ2-4; D is uncertain. Germline V gene data show CDR1 as MNHEY and CDR2 as SMNVEV (reference sequence). Trimming cost V 2 bases and J 1 base, with 3 bases left between them. This CDR3 region has 13 residues. CDR3 amino acids: CASSLQAKNIQYF. The CDR3 DNA reads as TGTGCCAGCAGTTTACAGGCCAAAAACATTCAGTACTTC.

The chain uses TRBV20-1 and TRBJ1-5; no firm D call. Between the trimmed V and J ends, which lost 5 bases and 0 bases, there was a span of 11 bases. CDR3 size: 14 residues. CDR1 is DFQATT and CDR2 is SNEGSKA in the germline V gene (reference sequence). CDR3 DNA sequence: TGCAGTGCTCCGAGGTCCCCTAGCAATCAGCCCCAGCATTTT. This codes for CSAPRSPSNQPQHF.

The sample holds many counts of this clonotype. The chain recombines TRBV29-1 with TRBJ1-2, with D hard to call. Germline loops: CDR1 SQVTM, CDR2 ANQGSEA. The CDR3 totals 13 residues. CDR3 DNA sequence: TGCTCGTGTTCTCCCCGCTCGGGGTATGGCTACACCTTC. It encodes CSCSPRSGYGYTF.

This clonotype was found a few times. A junction end diverges from the germline sequence, so it may reflect a read error. CDR3 in DNA: TGTGCCAGCAGCGAAGTACTAGCGGGAGGCGCAGATACGCAGTATTTT. Residues: CASSEVLAGGADTQYF. The chain employs TRBV2 and TRBJ2-3; 12 bases align to TRBD2. CDR1 is SNHLY and CDR2 is FYNNEI in the germline V gene. The CDR3 is 16 residues long.

As to this clonotype: The junction and the germline gene differ at one end; a read error may be behind it. V and J are TRBV19 and TRBJ2-5; the D gene is possibly TRBD2 (6 bases). Germline V gene sequence: CDR1 LNHDA, CDR2 SQIVND (reference sequence). The length of the CDR3 is 16 residues. In DNA form, the CDR3 reads TGTGGCAGTAGTATGCCGTACTCGAACCGGGAGGAGACCCAGTACTTC. It translates to CGSSMPYSNREETQYF.

This clonotype showed up just once. This chain links TRBV6-5 with TRBJ2-7; TRBD2 matches at 7 bases. The germline V gene encodes CDR1 MNHEY and CDR2 SVGAGI. Trimming took 6 bases from V and 5 from J; bases not matched to a gene: 10. CDR3 size: 14 residues. In DNA, the CDR3 is TGTGCCAGCAGCAGGACTAGGCGGGGCCACGAGCAGTACTTC. Encoded protein: CASSRTRRGHEQYF.

V and J are TRBV3-1 and TRBJ2-7; 10 bases align to TRBD1. Germline CDR1 LGHDT, CDR2 YNNKEL (reference sequence). V lost 2 bases, J lost 6 bases, and 7 bases stayed unmatched. The CDR3 has 15 residues. The CDR3 bases are TGTGCCAGCAGCCAAAGGGGGGACAGGGGCACCGAGCAGTACTTC. Amino acids: CASSQRGDRGTEQYF.

This clonotype was counted many times. The CDR3 spells CASSNRGLGYEQYF. For the CDR3, the DNA is TGTGCCAGCAGTAACAGGGGGCTCGGCTACGAGCAGTACTTC. This chain links TRBV6-6 with TRBJ2-7; TRBD1 matches at 9 bases. The V gene's germline CDR1 is MNHNY and CDR2 SVGAGI (reference sequence). The CDR3 has 14 residues. V shed 5 bases and J 3 bases; nucleotides not matched to a gene: 5.

The chain employs TRBV4-1 and TRBJ2-7; 7 nucleotides match TRBD2. The length of the CDR3 is 14 residues. CDR1 and CDR2 (germline): MGHRA, YSYEKL. Germline trimming cut 4 bases from V and 3 bases from J; bases unmatched to any gene: 6. CDR3 in DNA: TGCGCCAGCAGCCTCGGGGAGGGACGCTACGAGCAGTACTTC. Encoded protein: CASSLGEGRYEQYF.

This clonotype was counted between two and nine times. The V gene is TRBV4-1, the J gene TRBJ1-2; D not resolved. The V gene lost 3 bases and the J gene lost 2 bases, with 19 bases spanning the gap. Germline CDR1 reads MGHRA; CDR2 reads YSYEKL. The CDR3 contains 17 residues. As DNA, the CDR3 is TGCGCCAGCAGCCACCTAATACCGACATCCGAGAACTATGGCTACACCTTC. It yields the protein CASSHLIPTSENYGYTF.

This clonotype was detected ten times or more. The gene calls are TRBV4-1 and TRBJ1-2; a possible D gene is TRBD1 (6 bases). V lost 4 bases and J 6 bases, leaving 21 bases between the germline ends. The CDR3 is 16 amino acids. Germline CDR1 MGHRA, CDR2 YSYEKL. The CDR3 DNA reads as TGCGCCAGCAGCCCCGGATTAGGGGGAATGGGCAATGGCTACACCTTC. It encodes CASSPGLGGMGNGYTF.

The rearrangement uses TRBV6-1 and TRBJ2-7, with 9 bases fitting TRBD2. Germline V gives CDR1 MNHNS, CDR2 SASEGT. V trimming: 7 bases; J trimming: 4 bases; junction bases outside the gene matches: 8. The CDR3 totals 14 residues. This CDR3 reads CASTFSGGGYEQYF. The CDR3 region has the DNA TGTGCCAGCACCTTTAGCGGGGGCGGGTACGAGCAGTACTTC.

This clonotype was seen once. Germline is not matched at one junction end, which may reflect a read error. The J gene is TRBJ2-7, the V gene TRBV10-2; D might be TRBD2 (5 bases). Germline CDR1 and CDR2: WSHSY and SAAADI. This CDR3 contains 12 residues. The CDR3 DNA sequence: TGCGCCAGCAGTGATGAGGGTTACGGGCAGTACTTC. Protein: CASSDEGYGQYF.

CDR3 residues: CASSDSDRSLDNEQFF. Here the CDR3 DNA reads TGTGCCAGCAGTGACTCTGACAGGTCCTTAGACAATGAGCAGTTCTTC. V and J are TRBV6-1 and TRBJ2-1; tentative D call: TRBD1 (6 bases). CDR3 length: 16 amino acids. CDR1 is MNHNS and CDR2 is SASEGT in the germline V gene. The V end lost 3 bases, the J end lost 5 bases, and 17 bases lay between the germline ends.

The chain employs TRBV20-1 and TRBJ1-1, with D tentatively TRBD1 (5 bases). V gave up 6 bases and J gave up 6 bases, with 23 bases separating them. Germline CDR1 DFQATT, CDR2 SNEGSKA (reference sequence). The CDR3 is 15 amino acids. The CDR3 DNA is TGCAGTGCAAATACCTATACGGCAGGGATGGCTGAAGCTTTCTTT. Translation gives CSANTYTAGMAEAFF.

This clonotype appeared a few times. The gene calls are TRBV5-6 and TRBJ1-1; a possible D gene is TRBD1 (5 bases). V lost 0 bases and J 6 bases, leaving 9 bases between the germline ends. The CDR3 runs to 13 residues. Germline V CDR1 and CDR2: SGHDT, YYEEEE. The CDR3 nucleotides are TGTGCCAGCAGCTTGGGGGCAGGGCCTGAAGCTTTCTTT. Its translation: CASSLGAGPEAFF. Supplemented by reference TRBV5-6 and TRBJ1-1, the full variable domain reads DAGVTQSPTHLIKTRGQQVTLRCSPKSGHDTVSWYQQALGQGPQFIFQYYEEEERQRGNFPDRFSGHQFPNYSSELNVNALLLGDSALYLCASSLGAGPEAFFGQGTRLTVV.

This clonotype was picked up many times. The chain employs TRBV4-1 and TRBJ2-5; a weak D match, TRBD2 (5 bases). V gave up 4 bases and J gave up 3 bases, with 12 bases separating them. The CDR3 contains 14 residues. Germline V lookup: CDR1 MGHRA, CDR2 YSYEKL. The CDR3 sequence: CASSPGLREETQYF. CDR3 sequence (DNA): TGCGCCAGCAGCCCTGGACTTAGAGAAGAGACCCAGTACTTC.

About this clonotype: This may be a read error, as it is one base from a much larger clone. CDR3 bases: TGCGCCAGCAGCCCGGACAGGGACGGGACCTACGAGCGGTACTTC. Amino acid sequence: CASSPDRDGTYERYF. The chain uses TRBV5-1 and TRBJ2-7; 8 bases are a match to TRBD1. In germline, CDR1 is SGHRS, CDR2 YFSETQ. The CDR3 length is 15 residues.

Ten or more counts support this clonotype. V gene TRBV12-3 or TRBV12-4 combines with J gene TRBJ2-1, with D possibly matching TRBD2 (6 bases). V gave up 5 bases and J gave up 6 bases, with 17 bases separating them. The CDR3 runs 15 residues. In nucleotides, the CDR3 is TGTGCCAGCAGTCCTACTAGCCCGGTCCCCAATGAGCAGTTCTTC. It codes for CASSPTSPVPNEQFF.

The rearrangement joins TRBV30 to TRBJ2-6; a possible D gene is TRBD2 (7 bases). V shed 5 bases and J shed 2 bases, with 16 bases lying between them. The germline CDR1 and CDR2 sequences are GTSNPN and SVGIG (reference sequence). CDR3 length: 16 residues. The DNA for the CDR3 is TGTGCCTGGCTGCAGGGGAGGGCGGCTGGGGCCAACGTCCTGACTTTC. Protein product: CAWLQGRAAGANVLTF. The variable domain in full, with the rest retrieved from reference TRBV30 and TRBJ2-6, is SQTIHQWPATLVQPVGSPLSLECTVEGTSNPNLYWYRQAAGRGLQLLFYSVGIGQISSEVPQNLSASRPQDRQFILSSKKLLLSDSGFYLCAWLQGRAAGANVLTFGAGSRLTVL.

This clonotype was found a few times. The CDR3 sequence is CASSLSRGRSLQYF. The CDR3 bases are TGTGCCAGCAGTTTATCCCGCGGGAGGAGTCTCCAGTACTTC. This rearrangement joins TRBV27 to TRBJ2-7; TRBD2 agrees at 8 bases. The V segment lost 0 bases and the J segment 10 bases; nucleotides outside the gene matches: 8. Germline assignment: CDR1 MNHEY and CDR2 SMNVEV (reference sequence). This CDR3 contains 14 residues.

As to this clonotype: The CDR3 does not close with the conserved phenylalanine or tryptophan, likely indicating a read error. The V and J genes are TRBV3-1 and TRBJ1-1; TRBD1 matches 9 bases. The J segment lost 3 bases and the V segment lost 5 bases, leaving 7 bases of the junction unmatched. The germline V gene encodes CDR1 LGHDT and CDR2 YNNKEL (reference sequence). The CDR3 loop spans 15 amino acids. CDR3 in amino acids: CASSGRDREDTEAFV. The CDR3 bases are TGTGCCAGCAGCGGCCGGGACAGGGAGGACACTGAAGCTTTCGTT.

The chain carries TRBV7-8 and TRBJ2-3, with TRBD2 matching over 10 bases. In germline, CDR1 is SGHVS, CDR2 FQNEAQ. V gave up 3 bases and J gave up 4 bases; unmatched junction bases: 4. The CDR3 length is 15 residues. CDR3 loop: CASSFSSGSPDTQYF. The DNA for the CDR3 is TGTGCCAGCAGCTTTTCTAGCGGGAGCCCAGATACGCAGTATTTT.

In this sample, this clonotype turned up once. At one of its ends the junction is not consistent with the germline gene, which may arise from a read error. The chain joins TRBV9 to TRBJ2-3; 9 nucleotides align to TRBD1. Germline V gene lookup returns CDR1 SGDLS and CDR2 YYNGEE. The CDR3 loop spans 14 amino acids. CDR3 sequence (DNA): TGTGCCAGCAGCGCCACAGGGGGCACAGATATGCAGTATTTT. Translating it yields CASSATGGTDMQYF.

The genes are TRBV7-9 and TRBJ1-2; 8 nucleotides line up with TRBD1. This CDR3 contains 16 residues. With 5 bases clipped from V and 2 bases from J, the junction kept 10 bases outside the gene matches. Germline CDR1 is SEHNR and CDR2 is FQNEAQ (reference sequence). The CDR3 sequence: CASSPTSRTGNYGYTF. CDR3 DNA: TGTGCCAGCAGCCCAACCTCCAGGACAGGGAACTATGGCTACACCTTC.

V and J are TRBV4-1 and TRBJ2-1; D is perhaps TRBD2 (6 bases). This CDR3 is built from 16 residues. The V end was cut by 4 bases, the J end by 5 bases, with 18 bases between. CDR1 MGHRA and CDR2 YSYEKL come from the germline V gene. DNA of the CDR3: TGCGCCAGCAGCCTCCTAAGGGAGGATGCGGACAATGAGCAGTTCTTC. Translated, it gives CASSLLREDADNEQFF.